Listed below are T cell receptor beta chains from one sample, sequenced in a study of human T cells and chemical hapten exposure. TCRdb reprocessed the RACE reads with MiXCR, giving one entry per CDR3 protein. The sample includes some 300,000 distinct CDR3 sequences, 5.5% of them seen just once. The source was whole blood, collected in connection with sensitization to the hapten diphenylcyclopropenone (DPC). The receptors were gathered from a young woman with alopecia areata. Some clones in this sample may be carry-over from other donors' samples. The CDR3 runs from the conserved cysteine through the conserved F or W. A D gene is named only where the DNA matches it firmly. Only some rows state a clone size, as once, few, many or a class for expanded clones.

TGTGCCAGCAGCCGACTGAGGGAAAAACTGTTTTTT,CASSRLREKLFF,-,TRBJ1-4,TRBV6-6,many
TGTGCCAGCTCACCGCCCTTTACTTCACCCCTCCACTTT,CASSPPFTSPLHF,-,TRBJ1-6,TRBV18,many
TGTGCCAGCAGCTTAATATTGGGACAGGGTAATCAGCCCCAGCATTTT,CASSLILGQGNQPQHF,TRBD1,TRBJ1-5,TRBV7-3,many
TGCGCCAGCAGCTTGGGGCAGGCCACTGAAGCTTTCTTT,CASSLGQATEAFF,-,TRBJ1-1,TRBV5-1,few
TGTGCCAGCAGTTACTCCCAGGGGACCGGAAACACCATATATTTT,CASSYSQGTGNTIYF,-,TRBJ1-3,TRBV6-5,-
TGCGCCAGCAGCTTGGGACAGAGCTACTACAATGAGCAGTTCTTC,CASSLGQSYYNEQFF,-,TRBJ2-1,TRBV5-1,few
TGTGCCAGCAGTGAAGCGCCTTTGGGCAGGGATTCAACTGAAGCTTTCTTT,CASSEAPLGRDSTEAFF,-,TRBJ1-1,TRBV2,few
TGTGCCAGCAGTTTTTTCAGGGGGGCGGCTGAAGCTTTCTTT,CASSFFRGAAEAFF,TRBD1,TRBJ1-1,TRBV28,few
TGTGCCATCAGGAATGAAGGGGGAACTAATGAAAAACTGTTTTTT,CAIRNEGGTNEKLFF,-,TRBJ1-4,TRBV10-3,few
TGCAGTGCTAGAACGTACTCTGGAAACACCATATATTTT,CSARTYSGNTIYF,-,TRBJ1-3,TRBV20-1,-
TGCAGTGCTAGAATGGGGAGGGAACCCTACGAGCAGTACTTC,CSARMGREPYEQYF,TRBD2,TRBJ2-7,TRBV20-1,many
TGCAGTGTAGGCCGTGGCGGGACGCTAGATTCACCCCTCCACTTT,CSVGRGGTLDSPLHF,-,TRBJ1-6,TRBV20-1,-
TGTGCCAGCAGCTTAGGTCGGGGTCAGAACTATGGCTACACCTTC,CASSLGRGQNYGYTF,-,TRBJ1-2,TRBV13,few
TGCGCCAGCAGCCAAGGCGGCGCTAGCAATCAGCCCCAGCATTTT,CASSQGGASNQPQHF,-,TRBJ1-5,TRBV4-3,many
TGTGCCAGCAGCGTACAAGGGGTTGGCATGAACACTGAAGCTTTCTTT,CASSVQGVGMNTEAFF,-,TRBJ1-1,TRBV3-1,-
TGTGCCAGCAGCACAATAAACATAGCGGGGGGAAGCACAGATACGCAGTATTTT,CASSTINIAGGSTDTQYF,TRBD2,TRBJ2-3,TRBV9,few
TGTGCCAGCAGTAGGACAGGGGGCGCGGGTCAGCCCCAGCATTTT,CASSRTGGAGQPQHF,TRBD1,TRBJ1-5,TRBV6-5,few
TGTGCCAGCACCCACCCTCGCGAGGCCAAGACCCAGTACTTC,CASTHPREAKTQYF,-,TRBJ2-5,TRBV7-8,few
TGTGCCAGCAGTTACGTCTTGGGAACAGGGTGGGACTACGAGCAGTACTTC,CASSYVLGTGWDYEQYF,-,TRBJ2-7,TRBV6-2/TRBV6-3,-
TGCGCCAGCAGCCGCCTAACAGGGAATCAGCCCCAGCATTTT,CASSRLTGNQPQHF,-,TRBJ1-5,TRBV4-1,few
TGTGCCAGCAGCTCCCCAGGAGGAGGGGAAGATGAGCAGTTCTTC,CASSSPGGGEDEQFF,-,TRBJ2-1,TRBV7-9,few
TGTGCCAGCAGACGACTAGCGGGGTCCTACGAGCAGTACTTC,CASRRLAGSYEQYF,TRBD2,TRBJ2-7,TRBV6-2/TRBV6-3,few
TGTGCCAGCAGTTTAATGGGGGCTGGAAACACCATATATTTT,CASSLMGAGNTIYF,-,TRBJ1-3,TRBV28,few
TGCGCCAGCAGCTTAGGGGGGCCTGACTACAATGAGCAGTTCTTC,CASSLGGPDYNEQFF,-,TRBJ2-1,TRBV5-1,few
TGTGCCAGCAGCCGAGGGGTCACCTCCTCTGGGGCCAACGTCCTGACTTTC,CASSRGVTSSGANVLTF,-,TRBJ2-6,TRBV6-1,-
TGTGCCAGCAGCAGTACCGGGACGGCCATGAGCTACACCTTC,CASSSTGTAMSYTF,-,TRBJ1-2,TRBV9,-
TGTGCCAGCAGTTTGCAAAGGGAAAAACTGTTTTTT,CASSLQREKLFF,-,TRBJ1-4,TRBV28,-
TGTGCCAGCAGCCAAGTCGGAATGGTTCCGGGGGATGACACAGATACGCAGTATTTT,CASSQVGMVPGDDTDTQYF,-,TRBJ2-3,TRBV4-2,many
TGTGCCAGCAGCCATGACCGACAGGTCTCTGGGGCCAACGTCCTGACTTTC,CASSHDRQVSGANVLTF,-,TRBJ2-6,TRBV3-1,many
TGTGCCAGCAGTTACCCAGGTGTTGGCAATCAGCCCCAGCATTTT,CASSYPGVGNQPQHF,-,TRBJ1-5,TRBV6-2/TRBV6-3,many
TGTGCCAGCAGTTATGGGGGCTCCTATAATTCACCCCTCCACTTT,CASSYGGSYNSPLHF,-,TRBJ1-6,TRBV6-5,-
TGCGCCAGCAGCCAAGAGGGAAAGGCAGAGATTGCTAACTATGGCTACACCTTC,CASSQEGKAEIANYGYTF,-,TRBJ1-2,TRBV4-3,many
TGTGCCAGCAGTCCCTCAACGGGTGTTAAATTTAGTGAGCAGTTCTTC,CASSPSTGVKFSEQFF,-,TRBJ2-1,TRBV12-3/TRBV12-4,many